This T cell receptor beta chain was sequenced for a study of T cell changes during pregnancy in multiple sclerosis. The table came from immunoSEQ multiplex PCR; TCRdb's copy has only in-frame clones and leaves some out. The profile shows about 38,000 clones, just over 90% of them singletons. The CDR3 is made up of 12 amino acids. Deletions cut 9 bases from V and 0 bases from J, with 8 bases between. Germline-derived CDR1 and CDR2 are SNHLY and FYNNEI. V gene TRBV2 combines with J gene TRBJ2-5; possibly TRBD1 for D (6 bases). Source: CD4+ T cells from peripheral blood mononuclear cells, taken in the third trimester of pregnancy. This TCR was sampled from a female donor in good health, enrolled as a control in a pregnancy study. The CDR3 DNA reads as TGTGCCAGTTACAGGGACCAAGAGACCCAGTACTTC. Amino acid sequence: CASYRDQETQYF.